Below are 5 T cell receptor beta chains sequenced from a single sample in a study of cytomegalovirus exposure and HLA in healthy donors. The primer mix had 60 Vbeta and 13 Jbeta primers. Some clones are missing from TCRdb's copy, which holds only in-frame ones; the method was immunoSEQ multiplex PCR. The sample consists of 90,000 to 100,000 clones, about 81% of them appearing once. The sequencing sample was made of PBMCs. The receptors originated from a man between 40 and 49 years old in good health and CMV-seronegative.

The chain carries TRBV29-1 and TRBJ1-2, with 8 bases matching TRBD1. Germline-derived CDR1 and CDR2 are SQVTM and ANQGSEA. V was clipped by 0 bases and J by 2 bases; unmatched bases: 2. The CDR3 loop spans 14 amino acids. The CDR3 protein is CSVEETGVNYGYTF. The CDR3 region has the DNA TGCAGCGTTGAAGAGACAGGGGTGAACTATGGCTACACCTTC.

This clone appeared a few times. The chain combines TRBV11-2 with TRBJ2-5, with TRBD1 as a possible D gene (5 bases). Germline values: CDR1 SGHAT, CDR2 FQNNGV. This CDR3 comprises 14 residues. Trimming took off 6 bases at V and 2 bases at J, with 13 bases between the two ends. The CDR3 sequence: CASRYNRFQETQYF. CDR3 nucleotides: TGTGCCAGCAGATATAACAGGTTTCAAGAGACCCAGTACTTC.

The chain recombines TRBV6-1 with TRBJ1-3; D gene ambiguous. V lost 3 bases to trimming and J lost 3 bases, with 12 bases between them. Germline V gives CDR1 MNHNS, CDR2 SASEGT. This CDR3 has 15 residues. Here the CDR3 DNA reads TGTGCCAGCAGTGATGGGTGGGCTTATGGAAACACCATATATTTT. Protein sequence: CASSDGWAYGNTIYF.

This clone showed up just a few times. This sequence joins TRBV9 and TRBJ1-2; 7 bases match TRBD1. V dropped 5 bases and J dropped 5; count of bases not matched to a gene: 9. CDR1 and CDR2 from the germline V gene are SGDLS and YYNGEE. This CDR3 has 14 residues. CDR3 region: CASRPSDRAYGYTF. The CDR3 nucleotides read TGTGCCAGCAGGCCCTCCGACAGGGCTTATGGCTACACCTTC. Full variable domain (outside the CDR3, taken from reference TRBV9 and TRBJ1-2): DSGVTQTPKHLITATGQRVTLRCSPRSGDLSVYWYQQSLDQGLQFLIQYYNGEERAKGNILERFSAQQFPDLHSELNLSSLELGDSALYFCASRPSDRAYGYTFGSGTRLTVV.

Only one count was recorded for this clone. The CDR3 bases are TGTGCCAGCAGTGCTCTTCAACTAACAGATACGCAGTATTTT. Encoded protein: CASSALQLTDTQYF. The chain is built from TRBV27 and TRBJ2-3; D unresolved. The CDR3 loop spans 14 amino acids. Between the trimmed V and J ends, which lost 5 bases and 3 bases, there was a span of 12 bases. Germline CDR1 MNHEY, CDR2 SMNVEV (reference sequence).